Listed below are T cell receptor beta chains from one sample, sequenced in a study of T-cell memory formation after mild COVID-19. TCRdb redid the calling of the 5' RACE reads with MiXCR, one entry per CDR3 protein. Here the sample spans hundreds of thousands of distinct CDR3 sequences, less than 25% being singletons. The source material was PBMCs or a T cell subset sorted from them (not recorded which). These receptors originate from an adult woman who had mild COVID-19 (a few samples of this study predate the infection). Cell type and time point are not known. Both conserved end residues are part of each CDR3. The order of the fields is V gene, clone size, J gene, D gene, CDR3 DNA, CDR3 protein. The D gene is left open where the match is weak. The size entry is marked missing in some rows and otherwise reads once, few, many or a size class.

TRBV3-1	.	TRBJ2-5	TRBD2	TGTGCCAGCAGCCACATCACGGCTAGCGGACAAGAGACCCAGTACTTC	CASSHITASGQETQYF
TRBV5-1	.	TRBJ1-1	TRBD1	TGCGCCAGCGGAGACAGGGACACTGAAGCTTTCTTT	CASGDRDTEAFF
TRBV7-9	few	TRBJ2-1	TRBD2	TGTGCCAGCAGCTTTACAGTGGGGGGGGGCTCCTACAATGAGCAGTTCTTC	CASSFTVGGGSYNEQFF
TRBV7-9	.	TRBJ2-5	.	TGTGCCAGCAGCTTACGAGGGAAACAAGAGACCCAGTACTTC	CASSLRGKQETQYF
TRBV15	.	TRBJ2-7	.	TGTGCCACCAGCAGAGAAAGGGGCGAGCAGTACTTC	CATSRERGEQYF
TRBV7-2	.	TRBJ1-2	TRBD1	TGTGCCAGCAGCTATTCAACACAGGGGGCCTATGGCTACACCTTC	CASSYSTQGAYGYTF
TRBV29-1	few	TRBJ2-5	TRBD1	TGCAGCGCCGGACAGGGGAAAGAGACCCAGTACTTC	CSAGQGKETQYF
TRBV9	few	TRBJ2-3	.	TGTGCCAGCAGCGCCCACCCCGACACAGATACGCAGTATTTT	CASSAHPDTDTQYF
TRBV12-3/TRBV12-4	.	TRBJ2-3	TRBD2	TGTGCCAGCAGACTAGCGGGGGGGGACACAGATACGCAGTATTTT	CASRLAGGDTDTQYF
TRBV27	.	TRBJ2-3	.	TGTGCCAGCAGGCTGGGGCTAGATACGCAGTATTTT	CASRLGLDTQYF
TRBV29-1	.	TRBJ1-4	.	TGCAGCGTGCGGCATGAAAAACTGTTTTTT	CSVRHEKLFF
TRBV12-3/TRBV12-4	.	TRBJ2-7	.	TGTGCCAGCAGTTTTCGCTCATCCTCGAGGGACTCCTACGAGCAGTACTTC	CASSFRSSSRDSYEQYF
TRBV9	.	TRBJ2-1	TRBD2	TGTGCCAGCAGTCCAACACTAGCGGGAGGGCCCCATGAGCAGTTCTTC	CASSPTLAGGPHEQFF
TRBV6-5	.	TRBJ1-2	.	TGTGCCAGCAGTTACTCCCTCCCTCGGGGACCGAAAGCACCTAACTATGGCTACACCTTC	CASSYSLPRGPKAPNYGYTF
TRBV18	.	TRBJ1-1	.	TGTGCCAGCTCAACGGACAGAAGCCTTGAAGCTTTCTTT	CASSTDRSLEAFF
TRBV6-5	.	TRBJ2-1	.	TGTGCCAGCAGACCAACCTTGACAAGCTGGCATGAGCAGTTCTTC	CASRPTLTSWHEQFF
TRBV27	few	TRBJ1-4	.	TGTGCCAGCAGTTCACGACAGACTAATGAAAAACTGTTTTTT	CASSSRQTNEKLFF
TRBV5-1	.	TRBJ2-5	.	TGCGCCAGCAGCTTGTGGCAGAAAGAGACCCAGTACTTC	CASSLWQKETQYF
TRBV11-2	.	TRBJ2-7	TRBD2	TGTGCCAGCAGCTTAGACAGCGGGAGGAACGAGCAGTACTTC	CASSLDSGRNEQYF
TRBV7-2	.	TRBJ2-7	.	TGTGCCAGCAGCTTAGTAGGGGTAAGGGAGCAGTACTTC	CASSLVGVREQYF
TRBV4-1	.	TRBJ2-5	TRBD2	TGCGCCAGCAGCCAAGAAACTAGCGGACAAGAGACCCAGTACTTC	CASSQETSGQETQYF
TRBV12-3/TRBV12-4	.	TRBJ1-5	TRBD1	TGTGCCAGCAGTTTGCGGGACAGGGGGCGCGGTCAGCCCCAGCATTTT	CASSLRDRGRGQPQHF
TRBV12-3/TRBV12-4	.	TRBJ1-2	.	TGTGCCAGCGGACCCGGGGCGTCCCACTATGGCTACACCTTC	CASGPGASHYGYTF
TRBV24-1	.	TRBJ2-5	TRBD2	TGTGCCACCAGTGATTTGACTAGCGGGACTCAAGAGACCCAGTACTTC	CATSDLTSGTQETQYF
TRBV6-2/TRBV6-3	few	TRBJ2-7	.	TGTGCCAGCAGTCCCCCCGCAGGGGTGGAGCAGTACTTC	CASSPPAGVEQYF
TRBV20-1	.	TRBJ2-1	TRBD1	TGCAGTGCCAGACCGGGACAGAGCTCCTACAATGAGCAGTTCTTC	CSARPGQSSYNEQFF
TRBV7-9	few	TRBJ2-3	TRBD2	TGTGCCAGCAGCCCCAGCGGGAGGGCCCAAGATACGCAGTATTTT	CASSPSGRAQDTQYF
TRBV27	.	TRBJ1-2	.	TGTGCCAGCAGTTTATCGGGGTATCGAGACGGCTACACCTTC	CASSLSGYRDGYTF
TRBV2	.	TRBJ1-5	TRBD1	TGTGCCAGCAGGTACCGACAGGGGGGAAATGATCAGCCCCAGCATTTT	CASRYRQGGNDQPQHF
TRBV30	few	TRBJ2-2	.	TGTGCCTGGAAGGGCAAAACGAACACCGGGGAGCTGTTTTTT	CAWKGKTNTGELFF
TRBV4-1	few	TRBJ2-7	TRBD2	TGCGCCAGCAGCCAAGGTGCTAGCGGGGGGACCGAGCAGTACTTC	CASSQGASGGTEQYF
TRBV7-6	few	TRBJ1-3	TRBD1	TGTGCCAGCAGCTTAGGCGCACAGGGGGCTCGGCGAAACACCATATATTTT	CASSLGAQGARRNTIYF
TRBV24-1	.	TRBJ1-3	.	TGTGCCACCAGTAACGGGGGGAACTCTGGAAACACCATATATTTT	CATSNGGNSGNTIYF
TRBV5-1	.	TRBJ1-1	.	TGCGCCAGCAGCTTGGAGGCAGGGAAGAACACTGAAGCTTTCTTT	CASSLEAGKNTEAFF
TRBV5-1	few	TRBJ2-3	TRBD2	TGCGCCAGCAGCTTGGCGCGAGGGGGGTCTACTAGCGGGGCAAACACAGATACGCAGTATTTT	CASSLARGGSTSGANTDTQYF
TRBV7-3	few	TRBJ2-5	.	TGTGCCAGCAGCCCTAACAGGGACCAAGAGACCCAGTACTTC	CASSPNRDQETQYF
TRBV2	few	TRBJ1-4	.	TGTGCCAGCACTCGTACTAATGAAAAACTGTTTTTT	CASTRTNEKLFF